This T cell receptor (beta chain) was identified in a study of identical twins. Among all donors, each was a healthy Caucasian. Template switching added a universal primer site; cDNA carried unique molecular identifiers. TCRdb independently ran MiXCR on the 5' RACE reads; one entry per CDR3 protein. The table shows just under 650,000 distinct CDR3 sequences, with about 7.6% occurring only once. For this clonotype: Its antigen is still unknown.

CDR3 length: 14 residues. Trimming shortened V by 0 bases and J by 6 bases, and 10 bases separated the two germline ends. Germline-derived CDR1 and CDR2 are SGHDT and YYEEEE. The study's findings and limits: Fewer insertions were carried by abundant cord blood beta clonotypes, but none was seen in memory repertoires. Invariant cells of the MAIT and iNKT types might have partly distorted the zero-insertion analyses.

The data were also submitted as part of a second study, on yellow fever vaccine responses in identical twins.

The receptor's source is a woman aged 18-30 years in good health. The chain employs TRBV5-6 and TRBJ1-5; D might be TRBD1 (5 bases). Sequencing was done on a sample of PBMCs. The CDR3 sequence: CASSLATGVQPQHF. In DNA, the CDR3 is TGTGCCAGCAGCTTGGCCACGGGGGTTCAGCCCCAGCATTTT.